This TCR beta chain emerged from a study of control samples from healthy donors and cancer patients (dated by TCRdb to the early 2020s). As concerns this clone: Its target antigen remains unknown. No clone much larger than this one lies a single base away; base qualities are absent.

Libraries were made using the immunoSEQ multiplex PCR assay. This immuneACCESS table, as held by TCRdb, lists in-frame sequences with V and J called but not all clones. Of the missing ones, under half trace to an unresolved V gene in checked studies; the others have no known cause. The sample table lists 260,000 or so clones, almost 85% of them with a count of one. The leading ten clones occupy about an eighth of the sample. Sequencing used PBMCs. The sequence came from a woman aged 55-69 years with lung cancer.

The CDR3 corresponds to CASSYSGSTDTQYF. The bases read TGTGCCAGCAGCTATAGCGGTAGCACAGATACGCAGTATTTT. This chain joins TRBV3-1 (or the pseudogene TRBV3-2) to TRBJ2-3, with TRBD2 as a weak D call on 6 bases. Trimming takes 5 bases from V and 0 bases from J, and the germline ends sit 9 bases apart. The germline V gene encodes CDR1 LGHDT and CDR2 YNNKEL (reference sequence). The CDR3 sequence holds 14 residues, the cysteine and phenylalanine included. CDR3 DNA only is kept here, 42 bases in frame from base 1.